This TCR beta chain was profiled in a study of blood T cell repertoires in COVID-19. Study information: Sources were T cells, B-cell-depleted T cells, or PBMCs; the material itself was cDNA or gDNA.

In the authors' workflow: Estimates of nucleated cell counts were drawn from the amplification of reference gene primers. Some clones are missing from TCRdb's copy, which holds only in-frame ones; the method was immunoSEQ multiplex PCR. D and trimming were read from the DNA, whereas the V and J calls and clone size are those reported in that table. The sample lists about 220,000 clones, 80% to 90% occurring once. This CDR3 is 13 amino acids long. Losses at the gene ends were 5 bases for V and 6 bases for J; bases not matched to a gene: 4. Germline values: CDR1 MNHEY, CDR2 SMNVEV (reference sequence).

This chain joins TRBV27 and TRBJ1-5; 7 positions match TRBD1. This TCR was recovered from a man aged 50 to 59 who had recovered from COVID-19. Sequencing was carried out using peripheral blood. CDR3 bases: TGTGCCAGCAGTGACAGGGTTGGTCAGCCCCAGCATTTT. Its protein is CASSDRVGQPQHF.